The 32 T cell receptor beta chains presented below share a single source sample, sequenced in a study of blood T cell repertoires in COVID-19. The method was immunoSEQ multiplex PCR; TCRdb's version includes in-frame clones alone and lacks a portion of them. The table has about 210,000 clones, approximately 80% seen once. Sequenced sample: peripheral blood. These receptor sequences come from a man aged 45-60 years with active or convalescent COVID-19.

This chain uses TRBV9 with TRBJ2-2, with 14 bases aligning to TRBD2. The CDR3 extends over 18 amino acids. The germline CDR1 and CDR2 sequences are SGDLS and YYNGEE. Unmatched junction bases numbered 5, after V lost 0 bases and J lost 4 bases. The CDR3: CASSVAGTSGRLTGELFF. CDR3 bases: TGTGCCAGCAGCGTAGCCGGGACTAGCGGGAGACTCACCGGGGAGCTGTTTTTT.

The gene calls are TRBV28 and TRBJ1-5; 9 bases match TRBD1. The V and J ends lost 5 bases and 4 bases, in that order; junction bases with no gene match: 6. The CDR3 is 15 amino acids. From germline, CDR1 is MDHEN and CDR2 SYDVKM. This chain's CDR3 is CASSPRTGDNQPQHF. CDR3 DNA sequence: TGTGCCAGCAGTCCAAGGACAGGGGATAATCAGCCCCAGCATTTT.

This sequence joins TRBV27 and TRBJ2-5; a possible D gene is TRBD1 (5 bases). The CDR3 has 14 amino acids. Germline V gene lookup returns CDR1 MNHEY and CDR2 SMNVEV (reference sequence). The V gene lost 3 bases and the J gene lost 4 bases, with 12 bases spanning the gap. This CDR3 reads CASSLLGLSETQYF. The CDR3 DNA sequence: TGTGCCAGCAGTTTGTTGGGGCTTTCAGAGACCCAGTACTTC.

The rearrangement joins TRBV7-2 to TRBJ1-1; D is perhaps TRBD1 (6 bases). The length of the CDR3 is 13 residues. Between the trimmed V and J ends, which lost 4 bases and 4 bases, there was a span of 10 bases. CDR1 and CDR2 (germline): SGHTA, FQGNSA. CDR3 residues: CASSSVGGTEAFF. For the CDR3, the DNA is TGTGCCAGCAGCTCAGTAGGGGGCACTGAAGCTTTCTTT. Supplemented by reference TRBV7-2 and TRBJ1-1, the full variable domain reads GAGVSQSPSNKVTEKGKDVELRCDPISGHTALYWYRQSLGQGLEFLIYFQGNSAPDKSGLPSDRFSAERTGGSVSTLTIQRTQQEDSAVYLCASSSVGGTEAFFGQGTRLTVV.

The chain carries TRBV19 and TRBJ2-7; 10 bases fit TRBD2. This CDR3 comprises 14 residues. From germline, CDR1 is LNHDA and CDR2 SQIVND (reference sequence). V shed 7 bases, J shed 2 bases, and the junction held 5 bases outside the gene matches. The CDR3 loop reads CASKSSGGTYEQYF. As DNA, the CDR3 is TGTGCCAGTAAGTCTAGCGGGGGAACCTACGAGCAGTACTTC.

The chain couples TRBV28 to TRBJ1-4; 9 bases line up with TRBD1. The CDR3 contains 14 residues. Germline lookup yields CDR1 MDHEN and CDR2 SYDVKM. With 2 bases clipped from V and 12 bases from J, the junction kept 7 bases outside the gene matches. The CDR3 loop is CASSLVSRTGELFF. The CDR3 DNA reads as TGTGCCAGCAGTTTAGTGAGTCGGACAGGGGAACTGTTTTTT.

The J gene is TRBJ1-5, the V gene TRBV7-8; D gene ambiguous. CDR3 length equals 14 residues. Trimming pared 0 bases from V and 4 bases from J, leaving 7 bases between. CDR1 and CDR2 from the germline V gene are SGHVS and FQNEAQ. CDR3: CASSLARGNQPQHF. The CDR3 region has the DNA TGTGCCAGCAGCTTAGCGCGAGGGAATCAGCCCCAGCATTTT. The full variable domain, with the rest looked up from reference TRBV7-8 and TRBJ1-5, is GAGVSQSPRYKVAKRGQDVALRCDPISGHVSLFWYQQALGQGPEFLTYFQNEAQLDKSGLPSDRFFAERPEGSVSTLKIQRTQQEDSAVYLCASSLARGNQPQHFGDGTRLSIL.

The chain's CDR3 is CASRGLAGGDEQFF. The DNA for the CDR3 is TGTGCCAGCAGGGGACTAGCGGGAGGCGATGAGCAGTTCTTC. V usage is TRBV27 and J usage is TRBJ2-1; 15 bases fit TRBD2. V dropped 6 bases and J dropped 8; count of bases not matched to a gene: 2. The CDR3 runs 14 residues. Germline assignment: CDR1 MNHEY and CDR2 SMNVEV (reference sequence).

The chain links TRBV7-2 to TRBJ2-1; D not certain. This CDR3 comprises 13 residues. The ends were cut back, 6 bases at V and 0 bases at J, with 6 bases in the middle. Germline V lookup: CDR1 SGHTA, CDR2 FQGNSA. The CDR3, as DNA: TGTGCCAGCAGGACGGGCTCCTACAATGAGCAGTTCTTC. It specifies CASRTGSYNEQFF. Using reference TRBV7-2 and TRBJ2-1 for the parts outside the CDR3, the full variable domain is GAGVSQSPSNKVTEKGKDVELRCDPISGHTALYWYRQSLGQGLEFLIYFQGNSAPDKSGLPSDRFSAERTGGSVSTLTIQRTQQEDSAVYLCASRTGSYNEQFFGPGTRLTVL.

This chain joins TRBV5-1 and TRBJ2-5; 7 positions agree with TRBD2. Germline CDR1 reads SGHRS; CDR2 reads YFSETQ. CDR3 length: 16 amino acids. Trimming at V came to 3 bases and at J to 5 bases, leaving 13 bases not matched to a gene. Written as DNA, the CDR3 is TGCGCCAGCAGCTCCTCTACTAGTTGGGAGGGTGAGACCCAGTACTTC. This codes for CASSSSTSWEGETQYF.

This sequence joins TRBV3-1 (or the pseudogene TRBV3-2) and TRBJ2-2; a possible D gene is TRBD2 (6 bases). The CDR3 is made up of 17 amino acids. The V and J ends lost 1 base and 9 bases respectively, with 21 bases between them. The germline gives CDR1 LGHDT, CDR2 YNNKEL (reference sequence). Here the CDR3 reads CASSQGTSLIVRRELFF. The CDR3 coding sequence is TGTGCCAGCAGCCAAGGAACTAGCCTCATCGTCCGCAGGGAGCTGTTTTTT.

This chain joins TRBV19 and TRBJ1-2, with D perhaps TRBD1 (6 bases). Germline V gene sequence: CDR1 LNHDA, CDR2 SQIVND (reference sequence). V was cut by 4 bases and J by 2 bases, with 14 bases left in between. This CDR3 is 15 amino acids long. The CDR3: CASSTTGIQNYGYTF. CDR3 DNA sequence: TGTGCCAGTAGTACTACAGGGATACAAAACTATGGCTACACCTTC.

This clone was detected once. The J gene is TRBJ2-7, the V gene TRBV30; 9 bases are a match to TRBD2. J lost 7 bases, V lost 4 bases, and 14 bases had no gene match. This CDR3 is 15 amino acids long. Per germline, CDR1 GTSNPN and CDR2 SVGIG (reference sequence). The CDR3 nucleotides are TGTGCCTGGACCCAGGGGCGGGAGGGCCCGGTTGAGCAGTACTTC. This encodes CAWTQGREGPVEQYF.

The rearrangement uses TRBV2 and TRBJ2-1; 9 bases agree with TRBD2. After removal of 10 bases from V and 7 bases from J, the junction contained 11 bases not matched to a gene. This CDR3 has 14 amino acids. Germline V gene data show CDR1 as SNHLY and CDR2 as FYNNEI. The CDR3: CATQGLAGQNEQFF. CDR3 sequence (DNA): TGTGCCACTCAAGGGCTAGCGGGGCAAAATGAGCAGTTCTTC. The whole variable domain, filled in from reference TRBV2 and TRBJ2-1, reads EPEVTQTPSHQVTQMGQEVILRCVPISNHLYFYWYRQILGQKVEFLVSFYNNEISEKSEIFDDQFSVERPDGSNFTLKIRSTKLEDSAMYFCATQGLAGQNEQFFGPGTRLTVL.

The gene calls are TRBV19 and TRBJ1-6; 10 bases fit TRBD1. With V trimmed by 8 bases and J by 10 bases, 8 bases remained unmatched. Germline CDR1 LNHDA, CDR2 SQIVND (reference sequence). The CDR3 runs to 14 residues. The CDR3: CASGPGTGVSPLHF. The CDR3 DNA follows: TGTGCCAGTGGTCCCGGGACAGGGGTCTCACCCCTCCACTTT.

The J gene is TRBJ2-2, the V gene TRBV19; 8 nucleotides line up with TRBD2. The trim removed 5 bases at V and 4 bases at J, leaving 15 bases unmatched. This CDR3 is built from 18 residues. CDR1 is LNHDA, CDR2 SQIVND, per germline (reference sequence). Written as DNA, the CDR3 is TGTGCCAGTAGTGCGATACCCGGGACTAGTAGCCTCACCGGGGAGCTGTTTTTT. The encoded protein is CASSAIPGTSSLTGELFF. The full variable domain, with the rest looked up from reference TRBV19 and TRBJ2-2, is DGGITQSPKYLFRKEGQNVTLSCEQNLNHDAMYWYRQDPGQGLRLIYYSQIVNDFQKGDIAEGYSVSREKKESFPLTVTSAQKNPTAFYLCASSAIPGTSSLTGELFFGEGSRLTVL.

This chain links TRBV7-2 with TRBJ2-7; possible D gene TRBD2, 6 bases. The CDR3 is made up of 15 amino acids. Germline values: CDR1 SGHTA, CDR2 FQGNSA. Trimming shortened V by 0 bases and J by 0 bases, and 9 bases separated the two germline ends. CDR3 coding DNA: TGTGCCAGCAGCTTAGCGGGAGGTCACTCCTACGAGCAGTACGTC. The encoded protein is CASSLAGGHSYEQYV.

The chain uses TRBV19 and TRBJ1-5; possibly TRBD1 for D (5 bases). The CDR3 has 13 amino acids. Germline V lookup: CDR1 LNHDA, CDR2 SQIVND (reference sequence). With 3 bases removed from V and 7 bases from J, the gap between germline ends came to 10 bases. The CDR3 region has the DNA TGTGCCAGTAGTATCCAGGGTGGGCAGCCCCAGCATTTT. It is translated as CASSIQGGQPQHF.

The chain carries TRBV5-1 and TRBJ2-3; tentative D call: TRBD1 (6 bases). The V end lost 2 bases, the J end lost 0 bases, and 16 bases lay between the germline ends. Germline V gene sequence: CDR1 SGHRS, CDR2 YFSETQ. CDR3 length: 17 residues. The CDR3 is CASSFFVQGLSTDTQYF. The CDR3 DNA reads as TGCGCCAGCAGCTTCTTTGTACAGGGCTTGAGCACAGATACGCAGTATTTT.

The chain recombines TRBV2 with TRBJ1-2; D possibly corresponds to TRBD1 (5 bases). Trimming stripped 8 bases from V and 2 bases from J, with 9 bases between. From germline, CDR1 is SNHLY and CDR2 FYNNEI. This CDR3 comprises 12 residues. CDR3 nucleotides: TGTGCCAGCTACGACAGAAACTATGGCTACACCTTC. As protein: CASYDRNYGYTF.

Here the CDR3 reads CASSRDSRNEQFF. The CDR3 region has the DNA TGTGCCAGCAGCCGGGACTCTAGGAATGAGCAGTTCTTC. The genes are TRBV5-4 and TRBJ2-1, with D possibly matching TRBD2 (6 bases). V lost 4 bases and J lost 7, with 12 bases in between. The CDR3 length is 13 residues. Germline V gene sequence: CDR1 SGHNT, CDR2 YYREEE (reference sequence).

This chain joins TRBV5-8 and TRBJ2-1; a possible D gene is TRBD2 (5 bases). This CDR3 comprises 15 residues. CDR1 and CDR2 from the germline V gene are SGHTS and YDEGEE. V lost 7 bases and J 0 bases, leaving 14 bases between the germline ends. CDR3 in DNA: TGTGCCAGCCTGACCTTGGGGAGCTCCTACAATGAGCAGTTCTTC. Translated: CASLTLGSSYNEQFF.

Worth noting for this clone: Other DNA sequences in the sample encode the same CDR3. The chain carries TRBV2 and TRBJ2-5, with 7 nucleotides matching TRBD2. The J segment lost 5 bases and the V segment lost 6 bases, leaving 3 bases of the junction unmatched. CDR3 size: 12 residues. Per germline, CDR1 SNHLY and CDR2 FYNNEI. CDR3 coding DNA: TGTGCCAGCAGGGGGGAGGGGGAGACCCAGTACTTC. Its protein product is CASRGEGETQYF.

This chain uses TRBV29-1 with TRBJ1-1; D ambiguous. The CDR3 totals 12 residues. Trimming cost V 6 bases and J 2 bases, with 10 bases left between them. Germline V lookup: CDR1 SQVTM, CDR2 ANQGSEA. The DNA of the CDR3 is TGCAGCGTGCGGGCGATAAACACTGAAGCTTTCTTT. It translates to CSVRAINTEAFF. Looking up the rest from reference TRBV29-1 and TRBJ1-1 gives the full variable domain: SAVISQKPSRDICQRGTSLTIQCQVDSQVTMMFWYRQQPGQSLTLIATANQGSEATYESGFVIDKFPISRPNLTFSTLTVSNMSPEDSSIYLCSVRAINTEAFFGQGTRLTVV.

The J gene is TRBJ2-3, the V gene TRBV28, with 11 bases matching TRBD2. Germline V gives CDR1 MDHEN, CDR2 SYDVKM. V shed 3 bases, J shed 4 bases, and the junction held 9 bases outside the gene matches. This CDR3 is built from 17 residues. As DNA, the CDR3 is TGTGCCAGCAGTTTCTTCCTAGCGGGAGGTAGGCCAGATACGCAGTATTTT. It encodes CASSFFLAGGRPDTQYF.

This sequence joins TRBV28 and TRBJ2-7; possibly TRBD2 for D (5 bases). This CDR3 spans 13 amino acids. V shed 6 bases and J shed 5 bases, with 14 bases lying between them. Germline V lookup: CDR1 MDHEN, CDR2 SYDVKM. The CDR3 nucleotides read TGTGCCAGCAGCATCGGAGGCACCAACGAGCAGTACGTC. Translated, it gives CASSIGGTNEQYV.

The J gene is TRBJ1-2, the V gene TRBV2; TRBD1 aligns across 8 bases. The CDR3 extends over 14 amino acids. The V segment lost 4 bases and the J segment 3 bases; nucleotides outside the gene matches: 4. CDR1 is SNHLY and CDR2 is FYNNEI in the germline V gene. The CDR3 loop reads CASSAEQGDYGYTF. The DNA for the CDR3 is TGTGCCAGCAGTGCCGAACAGGGGGACTATGGCTACACCTTC.

The chain recombines TRBV18 with TRBJ2-3, with D unresolved. V was trimmed by 5 bases and J by 4 bases, leaving 10 bases between them. Germline lookup yields CDR1 KGHSH and CDR2 LQKENI. The CDR3 has 13 residues. Written as DNA, the CDR3 is TGTGCCAGCTCATCCCTGAGGTCAGATACGCAGTATTTT. Residues: CASSSLRSDTQYF.

This chain uses TRBV6-5 with TRBJ2-2; 8 nucleotides line up with TRBD1. The CDR3 is 15 residues long. The V segment lost 4 bases and the J segment 3 bases; nucleotides outside the gene matches: 4. Germline CDR1 is MNHEY and CDR2 is SVGAGI. The CDR3 DNA is TGTGCCAGCAGTTTCGGACAGGGCCACACCGGGGAGCTGTTTTTT. Its protein is CASSFGQGHTGELFF.

This clone was seen more than once but under ten times. The chain carries TRBV5-6 and TRBJ2-5, with D possibly matching TRBD2 (5 bases). Deletions cut 0 bases from V and 5 bases from J, with 14 bases between. The CDR3 spans 15 residues. CDR1 and CDR2 from the germline V gene are SGHDT and YYEEEE. This CDR3 reads CASSLVSGYRETQYF. The DNA for the CDR3 is TGTGCCAGCAGCTTGGTTTCGGGGTACCGGGAGACCCAGTACTTC.

The chain is built from TRBV4-3 and TRBJ2-2; 13 nucleotides agree with TRBD2. V dropped 4 bases and J dropped 4; count of bases not matched to a gene: 3. Germline assignment: CDR1 LGHNA and CDR2 YSLEER. The CDR3 is 16 residues long. The CDR3 loop is CASSRTSGRVTGELFF. The CDR3 DNA follows: TGCGCCAGCAGCCGCACTAGCGGGAGGGTCACCGGGGAGCTGTTTTTT.

The chain couples TRBV7-8 to TRBJ2-3; TRBD2 matches 7 bases. After removal of 1 base from V and 2 bases from J, the junction contained 12 bases not matched to a gene. This CDR3 contains 18 residues. Germline V CDR1 and CDR2: SGHVS, FQNEAQ. CDR3 in DNA: TGTGCCAGCAGCTTAGTGGGGAGGATAGCGGGCCCCACAGATACGCAGTATTTT. This encodes CASSLVGRIAGPTDTQYF.